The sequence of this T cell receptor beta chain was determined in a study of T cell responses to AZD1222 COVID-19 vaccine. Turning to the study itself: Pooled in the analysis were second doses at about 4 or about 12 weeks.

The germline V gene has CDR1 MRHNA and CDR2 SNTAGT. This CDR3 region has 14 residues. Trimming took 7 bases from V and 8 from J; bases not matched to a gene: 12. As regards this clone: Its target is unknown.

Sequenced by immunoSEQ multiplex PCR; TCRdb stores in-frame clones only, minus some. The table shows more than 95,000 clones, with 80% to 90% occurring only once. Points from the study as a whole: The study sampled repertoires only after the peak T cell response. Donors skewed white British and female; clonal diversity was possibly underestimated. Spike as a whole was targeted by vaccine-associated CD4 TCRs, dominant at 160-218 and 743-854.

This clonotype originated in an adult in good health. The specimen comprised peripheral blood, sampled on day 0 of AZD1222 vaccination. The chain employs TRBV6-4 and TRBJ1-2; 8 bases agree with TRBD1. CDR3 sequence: CASNKDPGGTGYTF. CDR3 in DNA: TGTGCCAGCAACAAAGATCCAGGGGGCACGGGCTACACCTTC.